This T cell receptor (beta chain) was profiled in a study of cytomegalovirus exposure and HLA in healthy donors listed by TCRdb under 2017. About the full investigation: According to an earlier analysis of several hundred of the donors, about 170 million T cells yielded approximately 120 million unique TCR beta sequences and around 280 Gb of sequence data. Four or five DR-DQ haplotypes were handled as single units for association and clustering because linkage in the cohort was strong. The number of donors typed differed by locus, with roughly 620-630 for A, B, C, DRB1 and DQB1, around 500 for DQA1, 600 to 610 for DPA1, and 450 to 480 for DPB1. The study profiled the T cell repertoires of hundreds of subjects by immunosequencing and related them to cytomegalovirus serostatus. To study patterns of TCR occurrence, a later analysis re-analyzed previously published TCR beta repertoires from 500 to 850 donors and added high-resolution HLA genotyping. Genome-wide SNP genotypes for about 60% of the 666 donors were used in a later genetic analysis, which treated that subset as a discovery cohort. To predict cytomegalovirus infection status, the study combined high-throughput TCR immunosequencing, statistical association of individual TCRs with disease status, and machine learning. An earlier analysis of several hundred of the donors applied high-throughput TCR beta sequencing to assess whether each TCR beta V gene segment acted as functional or pseudogenic. Rather than drawing on any new phenotypic data, the later analysis identified candidate immune exposures from TCR beta sequences and the way those sequences occurred across donors. Of the roughly 390 genotyped donors, approximately 81% were placed in the genetic ancestry cluster associated with self-reported Caucasian donors. The aim of the study was to test whether cataloging public T cell receptors could identify signatures of past pathogen exposure. Across some 400 genotyped donors of the cohort, an average of about 250,000 unique TCR beta nucleotide sequences per donor were sequenced, and 15% to 20% of those sequences were non-productive. Donor age, sex, ethnicity and CMV serostatus were compiled alongside the repertoire data. All discovery cohort repertoires had been generated using a single sequencing platform. In addition to the first cohort of 666 subjects, a separate validation cohort of over 90 different subjects was used. An early release that covered around 590 HLA-typed donors contained approximately 300 gigabases of sequencing data and tens of millions of unique TCR sequences. HLA typing included class I and class II loci at four-digit resolution.

The study at large found these results: According to a later analysis, parvovirus B19, influenza, CMV and Epstein-Barr virus appeared linked to several top co-occurrence clusters. The authors suggested that the approach could potentially be generalized to other disease states and immunological phenotypes. A further reported finding was that TCR beta sequences accurately predicted the HLA-A and HLA-B alleles for most subjects in the first cohort. The cohort was sequenced for TCR beta chains only, and without alpha or paired-chain data the features that could be detected were limited. In a later analysis, HLA-associated TCR beta chains showed more clonal expansion and lower generation probabilities than non-associated chains that were equally common. According to a later genetic analysis, donors in an Asian-associated ancestry cluster had fewer N-insertions in productive TCRs than the roughly 670-donor mean. When HLA alleles, especially DR and DQ, strongly co-occurred, TCR associations were difficult to assign to individual alleles. V-gene and J-gene trimming of TCR beta chains was associated with a missense DCLRE1C variant in a later genetic analysis, and the association was replicated in an independent cohort. The 87-base-pair reads could not distinguish some IMGT-functional V segments, including TRBV6-2 and TRBV6-3, so those segments were excluded. HLA typing was unavailable for some donors at each locus, so association tests used only the typed subset. Across donors, most TCR sequences were observed very rarely, whereas some public TCRs were present in many individuals. In an earlier analysis of fewer than 700 of the donors, most TCR beta V segments appeared in productive rearrangements about 87% or about 30% of the time, broadly matching IMGT annotations. The study gave a list of under 200 TCR beta chains associated with cytomegalovirus. A few of the identified cytomegalovirus-associated TCR beta chains were confirmed in vitro to be specific for cytomegalovirus antigens. Correlated functional status among segregating V segments might reflect linkage disequilibrium, but an unknown experimental factor could not be ruled out. At a false discovery rate of 0.05, a later analysis linked about 17,000 TCR beta sequences to specific HLA alleles. For the cohort, immune exposure information was limited to CMV serostatus. In a later analysis, the rate of TCR association differed among HLA loci, with DRB1 alleles having the most associated TCRs and HLA-C alleles having the fewest. A later analysis found that most CMV-associated TCR beta chains appeared HLA-restricted, with HLA associations seemingly driven largely by CMV exposure. In both the original and validation cohorts, the classifier was reported to diagnose cytomegalovirus status with high specificity and sensitivity. A group of highly shared sequence variants was considered likely to be a technical artifact of the sequencing pipeline. Because counts were too low, 15 to 20 rarely observed V segments, including chromosome 9 orphons, were excluded from the earlier analysis of around 590 of the donors. Roughly uniform sequencing depth across donors was assumed in presence/absence analyses, although this assumption may not hold.

This clone was recorded only once. The target of this receptor is not known. It has no much larger one-base neighbor in the sample; base qualities were not kept. Library preparation used the immunoSEQ multiplex PCR assay. For the multiplex PCR, a mixture combining 60 forward primers for TCR Vbeta segments and 13 reverse primers for TCR Jbeta segments was used. The CDR3 region of rearranged TCR beta genes was amplified from genomic DNA with a multiplex PCR assay. On the Illumina HiSeq System, the amplified TCR beta libraries were sequenced as 87-base-pair reads. The study's own analysis went as follows. A later analysis tallied 75 million to 95 million unique TCR beta chains across the 700 or so repertoires, and approximately 11 million of those chains were shared by two or more donors. To remove PCR and sequencing errors, raw reads were error-corrected and collapsed into unique sequences using a nearest-neighbor algorithm that merged closely related sequences. Alignment of CDR3 sequences to IMGT reference sequences was used to assign V, D and J gene segments. For a sequence to be retained, at least a six-nucleotide match to both a V gene segment and a J gene segment was required. Rearrangements were called productive when the CDR3 lacked stop codons and stayed in frame with V and J; all others were non-productive. Following IMGT convention, CDR3 was defined as the stretch from the second conserved V-encoded cysteine to the conserved J-encoded phenylalanine. Sequences without an unambiguous match to a single V gene segment were excluded from the earlier analysis of about 630 of the donors. In an earlier analysis of 587 of the donors, a V segment was called functional when productive rearrangements were above 56.7%, and segregating when the standard deviation between donors exceeded 5%. To diagnose cytomegalovirus status from the catalog of TCR beta chain sequences, a statistical classification framework was built. In a later analysis, TCR nucleotide sequences were compared against IMGT/GENE-DB human TR gene sequences so that V and J genes could be assigned. A later analysis assigned CDR3 sequences and most-parsimonious VDJ recombination scenarios with the TCRdist pipeline. In a later analysis, each TCR beta chain was defined by its CDR3 amino acid sequence together with its V-gene family, and reads lacking a unique V-gene family were excluded. To address suspected cross-contamination and a sequencing artifact, a later analysis removed approximately 600 highly shared, low-generation-probability nucleotide sequences. In a later analysis, a clonal expansion index for each public chain was calculated from normalized within-repertoire ranks of inferred template counts. In a later analysis, generation probabilities were computed using a VDJ recombination model fitted to out-of-frame rearrangements, and the results were checked against IGoR. In a later analysis, TCR-TCR, TCR-HLA and TCR-CMV co-occurrence was scored with hypergeometric tests, and a repertoire-size bias correction was applied to TCR pairs. A later analysis estimated false discovery rates by permuting HLA or CMV assignments 20 times. In a later analysis, co-occurring TCRs were grouped with DBSCAN, and TCRdist sequence similarity was added when clustering was performed within HLA-allele-positive subsets. Repertoires with fewer than 30,000 or more than 120,000 public chains were left out of co-occurrence clustering, as were a handful of repertoires with anomalous nucleotide sharing. TCRdb carries this immuneACCESS record with in-frame sequences only. Its versions omit some clonotypes, under half of them owing to an unresolved V gene in the studies checked, with the rest unexplained. D and trimming come from the DNA, and the V and J calls and clone size come from that table. The sample table holds 150,000 to 200,000 clones, of which 70% to 80% were seen once. The top ten constitute less than 2% of the sample.

CDR1 is given as SGHAT and CDR2 as FQNNGV, both from the germline V gene. Counted from cysteine to phenylalanine, this CDR3 has 15 amino acids. Kept here is only the CDR3 DNA, which spans 45 bases and is read in frame from base 1. Cut back by 0 bases and 3 bases, the V and J ends lie 12 bases apart. In total, roughly 670 healthy bone marrow donors made up the cohort. Cohort members were all nominally healthy when sampled, although unrecorded immune exposures were likely present. The donor was CMV seronegative and was included in the group of around 320 seronegative cohort members. A peripheral blood sample was collected from each donor, and TCR beta sequencing was performed on peripheral blood mononuclear cells. The Qiagen DNeasy Blood Extraction Kit was used to extract genomic DNA from the blood cell samples.

This receptor was taken from a man under 40 in good health and CMV-seronegative. The chain is assembled from TRBV11-2 and TRBJ2-7, with a tentative D gene TRBD2 over 5 matching bases. The specimen was PBMCs. The DNA sequence is as follows: TGTGCCAGCAGCTTAGAGGGTACGGGGAACTACGAGCAGTACTTC. Translated, it gives CASSLEGTGNYEQYF.